This T cell receptor beta chain was recovered during a study of blood T cell repertoires in COVID-19. In terms of age and location, participants ranged from about 18 to 100 years and lived in under 30 US areas. Authors' analysis steps: Reference gene primer amplification in the assay estimated nucleated cell counts. Produced via immunoSEQ multiplex PCR; TCRdb's table is partial and in-frame only. V, J and clone size were drawn from that table, and D and trimming were deduced from the DNA. The repertoire holds approximately 300,000 clones, with almost 90% as singletons. This clone was observed once. V shed 7 bases and J shed 3 bases, with 18 bases lying between them. The CDR3 runs 15 residues. CDR1 is WNHNN, CDR2 SYGVQD, per germline (reference sequence).

The receptor's source is a woman between 18 and 30 years old with acute COVID-19. The chain recombines TRBV10-1 with TRBJ2-5; D is unclear. Sequencing was done on a sample of PBMCs or T cells enriched from blood (not recorded which). CDR3 bases: TGCGCCAGCAAGGTGACCAGCGAAAGAAAAGAGACCCAGTACTTC. Its protein product is CASKVTSERKETQYF.